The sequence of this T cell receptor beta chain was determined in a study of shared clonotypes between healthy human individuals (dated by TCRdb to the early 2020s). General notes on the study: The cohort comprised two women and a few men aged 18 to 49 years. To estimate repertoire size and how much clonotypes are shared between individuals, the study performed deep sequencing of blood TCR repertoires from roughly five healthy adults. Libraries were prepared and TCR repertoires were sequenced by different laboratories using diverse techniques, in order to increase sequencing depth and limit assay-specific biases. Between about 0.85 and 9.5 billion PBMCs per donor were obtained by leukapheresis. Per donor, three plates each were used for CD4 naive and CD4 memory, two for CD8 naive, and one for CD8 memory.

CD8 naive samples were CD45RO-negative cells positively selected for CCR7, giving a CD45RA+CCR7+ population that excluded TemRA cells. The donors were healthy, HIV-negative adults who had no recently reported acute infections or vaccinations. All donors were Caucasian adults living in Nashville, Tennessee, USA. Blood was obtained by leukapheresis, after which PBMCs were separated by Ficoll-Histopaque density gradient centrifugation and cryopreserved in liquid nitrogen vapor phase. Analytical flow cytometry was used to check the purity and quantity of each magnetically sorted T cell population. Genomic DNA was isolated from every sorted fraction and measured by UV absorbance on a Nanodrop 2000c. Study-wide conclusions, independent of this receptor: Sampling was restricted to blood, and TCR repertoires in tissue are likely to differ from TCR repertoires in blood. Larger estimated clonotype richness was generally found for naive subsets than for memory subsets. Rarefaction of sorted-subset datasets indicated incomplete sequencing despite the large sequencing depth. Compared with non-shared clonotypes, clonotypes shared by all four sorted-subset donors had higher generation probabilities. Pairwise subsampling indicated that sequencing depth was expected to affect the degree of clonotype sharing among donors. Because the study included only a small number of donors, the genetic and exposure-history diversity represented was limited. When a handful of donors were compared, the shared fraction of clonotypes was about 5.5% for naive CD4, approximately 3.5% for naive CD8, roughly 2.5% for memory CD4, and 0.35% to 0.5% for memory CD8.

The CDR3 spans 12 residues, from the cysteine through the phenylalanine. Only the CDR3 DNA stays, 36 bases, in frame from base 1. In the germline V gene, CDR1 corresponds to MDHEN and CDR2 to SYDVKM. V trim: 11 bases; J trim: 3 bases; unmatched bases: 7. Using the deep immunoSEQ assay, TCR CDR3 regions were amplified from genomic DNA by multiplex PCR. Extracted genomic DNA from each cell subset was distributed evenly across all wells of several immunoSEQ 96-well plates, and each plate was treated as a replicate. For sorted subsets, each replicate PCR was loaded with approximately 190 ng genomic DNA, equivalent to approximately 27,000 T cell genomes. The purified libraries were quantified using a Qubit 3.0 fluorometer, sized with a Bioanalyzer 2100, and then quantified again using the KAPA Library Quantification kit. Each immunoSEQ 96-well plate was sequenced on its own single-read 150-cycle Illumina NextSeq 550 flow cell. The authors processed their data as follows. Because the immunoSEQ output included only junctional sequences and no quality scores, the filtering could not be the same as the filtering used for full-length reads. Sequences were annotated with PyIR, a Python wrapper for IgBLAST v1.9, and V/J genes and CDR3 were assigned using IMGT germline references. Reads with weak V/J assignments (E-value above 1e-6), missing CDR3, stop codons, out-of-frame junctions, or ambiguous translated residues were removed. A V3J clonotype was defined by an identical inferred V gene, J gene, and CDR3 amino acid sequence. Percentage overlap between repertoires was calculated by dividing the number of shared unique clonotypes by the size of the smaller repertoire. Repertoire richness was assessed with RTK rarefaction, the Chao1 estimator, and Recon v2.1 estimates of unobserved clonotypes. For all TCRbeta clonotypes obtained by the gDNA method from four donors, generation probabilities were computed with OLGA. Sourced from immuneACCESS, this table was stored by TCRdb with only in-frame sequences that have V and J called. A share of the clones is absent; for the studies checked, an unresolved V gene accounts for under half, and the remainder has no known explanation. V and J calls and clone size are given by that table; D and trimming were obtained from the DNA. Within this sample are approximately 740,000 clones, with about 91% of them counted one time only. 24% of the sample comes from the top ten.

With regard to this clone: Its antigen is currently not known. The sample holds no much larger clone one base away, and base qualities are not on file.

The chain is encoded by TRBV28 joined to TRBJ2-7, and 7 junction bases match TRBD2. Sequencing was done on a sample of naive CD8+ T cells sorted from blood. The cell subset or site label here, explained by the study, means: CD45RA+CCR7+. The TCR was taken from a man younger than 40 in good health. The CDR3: CACTGGFYEQYF. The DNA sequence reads TGTGCCTGCACGGGGGGATTCTACGAGCAGTACTTC.